A selection of T cell receptor beta chains follows, all from one sample in a study of blood T cell repertoires in COVID-19. TCRdb keeps only in-frame clones here, not all; method: immunoSEQ multiplex PCR. The repertoire has some 87,000 clones, approximately 92% of them found once; the top ten carry around 6%. Sequencing used peripheral blood. These receptor sequences come from a woman aged 60-70 years with active COVID-19. Each CDR3 is given with its conserved first and last residue. Fields, in order: clone size, J gene, V gene, D gene, CDR3 DNA, CDR3 protein. D genes are given only for firm matches. Clone size is shown for a subset of rows, as once, few, many or a class of expanded clone.

>.|TRBJ2-3|TRBV7-6|TRBD1
TGTGCCAGCAGCTTGGGGCAGGGGGGCACAGATACGCAGTATTTT
CASSLGQGGTDTQYF
>.|TRBJ1-5|TRBV5-1|.
TGCGCCAGCAGACCCGACAGCCATCAGCCCCAGCATTTT
CASRPDSHQPQHF
>once|TRBJ1-5|TRBV6-5|.
TGTGCCAGCAAGGAGTATAGCAATCAGCCCCAGCATTTT
CASKEYSNQPQHF
>.|TRBJ2-1|TRBV2|TRBD2
TGTGCCAGCAGTACGGGACTAGCGCAGACCTACAATGAGCAGTTCTTC
CASSTGLAQTYNEQFF
>.|TRBJ2-1|TRBV18|TRBD1
TGTGCCAGCTCACCAGGACAGGGTTATGAGCAGTTCTTC
CASSPGQGYEQFF
>once|TRBJ1-1|TRBV7-9|.
TGTGCCAGCAGCTTCCCCGGGACTGAAGCTTTCTTT
CASSFPGTEAFF
>.|TRBJ2-2|TRBV11-3|.
TGTGCCAGCAGCTTAGCAACCCTAGCGCACTTAACCGGGGAGCTGTTTTTT
CASSLATLAHLTGELFF
>.|TRBJ2-6|TRBV6-5|TRBD1
TGTGCCAGCATGAGGGGGCTAGGGGCCAACGTCCTGACTTTC
CASMRGLGANVLTF
>.|TRBJ1-5|TRBV19|.
TGTGCCAGTAGTATGGGCAGACAGCCCCAGCATTTT
CASSMGRQPQHF
>.|TRBJ1-2|TRBV28|.
TGTGCCAGCAGTTTACCGGGAGGGGGGTCGGATGGCTACACCTTC
CASSLPGGGSDGYTF
>.|TRBJ2-7|TRBV27|TRBD2
TGTGCCAGCAGCCCACTAGCGAGAACGGCCGAGCAGTACTTC
CASSPLARTAEQYF
>.|TRBJ1-2|TRBV7-2|TRBD1
TGTGCCAGCAGCTTAGGGGGACAGGGTGCCTATGGCTACACCTTC
CASSLGGQGAYGYTF
>.|TRBJ2-6|TRBV4-1|TRBD1
TGCGCCAGCAGCCCCGGGACAGGGCAGGGGGCCAACGTCCTGACTTTC
CASSPGTGQGANVLTF
>.|TRBJ2-5|TRBV12-3/TRBV12-4|TRBD1
TGTGCCAGCAGTAAACAGGGGTACGAGACCCAGTACTTC
CASSKQGYETQYF
>.|TRBJ2-1|TRBV28|.
TGTGCCAGCAGGGGTTCAGGGTTGACCTACAATGAGCAGTTCTTC
CASRGSGLTYNEQFF
>.|TRBJ1-1|TRBV28|.
TGTGCCAGCAGTTCCCCGGGTATGAACACTGAAGCTTTCTTT
CASSSPGMNTEAFF
>.|TRBJ2-1|TRBV11-3|.
TGTGCCAGCAGCTTAGTTGCGGGCGGTTCTAATGAGCAGTTCTTC
CASSLVAGGSNEQFF
>.|TRBJ1-1|TRBV19|.
TGTGCCAGTAGAGCTGACTACTGGAAAGGGAACACTGAAGCTTTCTTT
CASRADYWKGNTEAFF
>.|TRBJ2-3|TRBV27|.
TGTGCCAGCAGTTTCGGAGGGGGCACAGATACGCAGTATTTT
CASSFGGGTDTQYF
>once|TRBJ2-3|TRBV28|.
TGTGCCAGCAGTCTCACAGATACGCAGTATTTT
CASSLTDTQYF
>.|TRBJ1-2|TRBV10-3|TRBD1
TGTGCCATCAGTGAGTCGACAGGGGACGTAGGCTACACCTTC
CAISESTGDVGYTF
>.|TRBJ1-2|TRBV2|.
TGTGCCAGCAGTGAAAGCTTTAACTATGGCTACACCTTC
CASSESFNYGYTF
>.|TRBJ2-2|TRBV4-1|TRBD2
TGCGCCAGCAGCTGGGACGGGGGGGCCACCGGGGAGCTGTTTTTT
CASSWDGGATGELFF
>.|TRBJ1-5|TRBV29-1|.
TGCAGCGTTGGGGAGGGTGTCGATCAGCCCCAGCATTTT
CSVGEGVDQPQHF
>.|TRBJ2-4|TRBV27|.
TGTGCCAGCAGTTTAGATATCGGGACAAGGAACATTCAGTACTTC
CASSLDIGTRNIQYF
>.|TRBJ1-2|TRBV6-5|.
TGTGCCAGCAGTTATTTCCAATTAGTCGGCGGAGGAATCTACACCTTC
CASSYFQLVGGGIYTF
>.|TRBJ1-6|TRBV4-2|TRBD1
TGTGCCAGCAGCCCCACCAGCCGGACAGGGGATAATTCACCCCTCCACTTT
CASSPTSRTGDNSPLHF
>.|TRBJ2-7|TRBV5-1|.
TGCGCCAGCAAAGACCAGGGCGTCTCCTACGAGCAGTACTTC
CASKDQGVSYEQYF
>.|TRBJ1-2|TRBV19|TRBD1
TGTGCCAGTAGTATTTGGGGACAGCCCTATGGCTACACCTTC
CASSIWGQPYGYTF
>.|TRBJ2-1|TRBV5-4|TRBD1
TGTGCCAGCAGCTTAAATATCCGGGACAGCGAGCAGTTCTTC
CASSLNIRDSEQFF